This TCR beta chain emerged from a study of CD8+ T cells in alopecia areata. As the sequencing template, cDNA was produced by extracting RNA and reverse transcribing it. Some clones are missing from TCRdb's copy, which holds only in-frame ones; the method was immunoSEQ multiplex PCR. The sample lists about 90,000 clones, about 40% occurring once. Specified treatment: oral pan-JAK inhibitor, 5-10 mg twice daily. The CDR3 runs to 16 residues. Trimming removed 2 bases from V and 2 bases from J, with 13 bases in between. Germline V gene lookup returns CDR1 SEHNR and CDR2 FQNEAQ (reference sequence). This clone was detected a few times.

The origin of this receptor is a human donor with alopecia areata. The sequencing used CD8+ T cells sorted from blood, collected at week 24, from a patient treated with tofacitinib. The chain couples TRBV7-9 to TRBJ2-1; D remains unclear. The CDR3 is CASSLTDLSAYNEQFF. In DNA, the CDR3 is TGTGCCAGCAGCTTAACGGACCTTTCTGCCTACAATGAGCAGTTCTTC.